The sequence of this T cell receptor (beta chain) was determined in a study of shared clonotypes between healthy human individuals. A remark on this clone: Its antigen is currently unknown.

Overall study findings and caveats: The authors expected sequencing depth to affect clonotype sharing among donors.

Only in-frame clones appear in the TCRdb table, and some are missing; sequencing was by immunoSEQ multiplex PCR. The sample shows approximately 700,000 clones, roughly 73% of them seen only once. Germline V gene data show CDR1 as MDHEN and CDR2 as SYDVKM. The CDR3 spans 15 residues. V lost 5 bases, J lost 0 bases, and 11 bases lay in between. The specimen sequenced was memory CD4+ T cells sorted from blood. The sample's subset: CD45RA-negative fraction. The chain couples TRBV28 to TRBJ1-3; D not resolved. The receptor's source is a woman in her twenties or thirties in good health. The CDR3 region has the DNA TGTGCCAGCAGTCCCGCTGGGAGCTCTGGAAACACCATATATTTT. This encodes CASSPAGSSGNTIYF.